The 31 T cell receptor beta chains listed next were all sequenced from one sample in a study of blood T cell repertoires in COVID-19. Libraries were prepared by immunoSEQ multiplex PCR; TCRdb keeps only in-frame clonotypes and omits some of them. The sample shows approximately 210,000 clones, 88% of them seen only once. The sequenced sample was PBMCs or T cells enriched from blood (not recorded which). The receptor set was obtained from a woman aged 50 to 65 with acute COVID-19.

The J gene is TRBJ2-1, the V gene TRBV6-5; TRBD1 agrees at 8 bases. The germline CDR1 and CDR2 sequences are MNHEY and SVGAGI. After removal of 7 bases from V and 2 bases from J, the junction contained 4 bases not matched to a gene. CDR3 length: 14 residues. Written as DNA, the CDR3 is TGTGCCAGCAAGGACAGGGCCCCCTACAATGAGCAGTTCTTC. It translates to CASKDRAPYNEQFF.

The J gene is TRBJ1-5, the V gene TRBV15; 8 bases match TRBD1. Per germline, CDR1 LNHNV and CDR2 YYDKDF (reference sequence). This CDR3 spans 15 amino acids. J gave up 4 bases and V 2 bases, and 4 bases lay outside the gene matches. The CDR3 coding sequence is TGTGCCACCAGCAGACGACAGGGGATTAATCAGCCCCAGCATTTT. Translated: CATSRRQGINQPQHF.

The chain links TRBV5-1 to TRBJ2-7, with a weak D call TRBD1 (5 bases). With 1 base removed from V and 6 bases from J, the gap between germline ends came to 14 bases. The CDR3 runs to 14 residues. Germline values: CDR1 SGHRS, CDR2 YFSETQ. CDR3 nucleotides: TGCGCCAGCAGCTTGTACAACCCCCAGGGCGAGCAGTACTTC. Amino acids: CASSLYNPQGEQYF.

The chain combines TRBV28 with TRBJ2-7; 9 bases align to TRBD2. This CDR3 contains 15 residues. CDR1 MDHEN and CDR2 SYDVKM come from the germline V gene. After removal of 6 bases from V and 6 bases from J, the junction contained 12 bases not matched to a gene. CDR3 nucleotide sequence: TGTGCCAGCAGGTTACGCCTAGCGGGAATCTCCGAGCAGTACTTC. The encoded protein is CASRLRLAGISEQYF.

This sequence joins TRBV4-3 and TRBJ2-7; D perhaps matches TRBD2 (6 bases). Germline V gene sequence: CDR1 LGHNA, CDR2 YSLEER. CDR3 length: 16 amino acids. Trimming took 0 bases from V and 2 from J, leaving 14 bases between them. CDR3: CASSQDWTGETYEQYF. The CDR3 nucleotides are TGCGCCAGCAGCCAAGACTGGACGGGAGAGACCTACGAGCAGTACTTC.

The rearrangement links TRBV11-2 to TRBJ1-5, with D unresolved. CDR1 is SGHAT and CDR2 is FQNNGV in the germline V gene. This CDR3 has 16 residues. Trimming removed 0 bases at V and 0 bases at J, with 9 bases between. The DNA of the CDR3 is TGTGCCAGCAGCTTAGATGGGCGTATTAGCAATCAGCCCCAGCATTTT. Protein: CASSLDGRISNQPQHF.

In its sample, this clone was seen once. J is TRBJ1-1 and V is TRBV5-5; D unclear. This CDR3 contains 13 residues. CDR1 is SGHKS and CDR2 is YYEKEE in the germline V gene (reference sequence). The ends were cut back, 0 bases at V and 7 bases at J, with 10 bases in the middle. The CDR3 coding sequence is TGTGCCAGCAGCTTGGCCTTAGATTTTGAAGCTTTCTTT. It is translated as CASSLALDFEAFF.

J is TRBJ2-2 and V is TRBV15; 8 nucleotides align to TRBD2. Looked up from germline, CDR1 is LNHNV and CDR2 is YYDKDF (reference sequence). The CDR3 contains 14 residues. The junction had 6 bases not matched to a gene; V was cut back by 5 bases and J by 7 bases. The CDR3 reads CATSPAGDGGELFF. CDR3 nucleotides: TGTGCCACCAGCCCAGCGGGAGACGGCGGGGAGCTGTTTTTT.

The rearrangement uses TRBV12-3 or TRBV12-4 and TRBJ1-2; the D is unclear. Trimming pared 2 bases from V and 5 bases from J, leaving 9 bases between. The CDR3 contains 13 residues. CDR3 in DNA: TGTGCCAGCAGTTTACGGGAGAGGTATGGCTACACCTTC. Protein product: CASSLRERYGYTF.

This chain links TRBV7-9 with TRBJ2-7, with D hard to call. Germline V gives CDR1 SEHNR, CDR2 FQNEAQ (reference sequence). Trimming took off 6 bases at V and 5 bases at J, with 14 bases between the two ends. The CDR3 runs to 13 residues. DNA for the CDR3: TGTGCCAGCAGTTTGATCCCAGGCGACGAGCAGTACTTC. This encodes CASSLIPGDEQYF. Complete variable domain (other parts from reference TRBV7-9 and TRBJ2-7): DTGVSQNPRHKITKRGQNVTFRCDPISEHNRLYWYRQTLGQGPEFLTYFQNEAQLEKSRLLSDRFSAERPKGSFSTLEIQRTEQGDSAMYLCASSLIPGDEQYFGPGTRLTVT.

The chain uses TRBV19 and TRBJ2-1; TRBD1 is a possible D gene (6 bases). CDR3 length: 14 amino acids. V gave up 1 base and J gave up 8 bases, with 12 bases separating them. Per germline, CDR1 LNHDA and CDR2 SQIVND (reference sequence). CDR3 protein: CASSIGRGLDEQFF. CDR3 coding DNA: TGTGCCAGTAGTATAGGCAGGGGTTTGGATGAGCAGTTCTTC.

This chain joins TRBV9 and TRBJ2-5, with TRBD2 matching 8 bases. V lost 0 bases and J lost 2; bases outside the gene matches: 6. The CDR3 extends over 16 amino acids. CDR1 and CDR2 from the germline V gene are SGDLS and YYNGEE. CDR3 coding DNA: TGTGCCAGCAGCGTAGGAATAGCGGGGACACAAGAGACCCAGTACTTC. Translation: CASSVGIAGTQETQYF.

This chain uses TRBV5-6 with TRBJ2-7; TRBD2 agrees at 10 bases. V dropped 0 bases and J dropped 3; count of bases not matched to a gene: 6. Germline V lookup: CDR1 SGHDT, CDR2 YYEEEE. The CDR3 sequence is 16 residues long. In nucleotides, the CDR3 is TGTGCCAGCAGCTTGGGAGCGGGAGGGATGGTCTACGAGCAGTACTTC. Its protein product is CASSLGAGGMVYEQYF.

Only a few counts were recorded for this clone. This chain uses TRBV4-1 with TRBJ1-2, with 11 bases matching TRBD1. Germline V gene lookup returns CDR1 MGHRA and CDR2 YSYEKL. V lost 4 bases, J lost 3 bases, and 10 bases stayed unmatched. This CDR3 comprises 17 residues. As DNA, the CDR3 is TGCGCCAGCAGCCGGTCCGGGACAGGGGGTGCTTACTATGGCTACACCTTC. Encoded protein: CASSRSGTGGAYYGYTF.

The chain recombines TRBV28 with TRBJ1-5; 9 positions match TRBD1. Germline CDR1 MDHEN, CDR2 SYDVKM. The CDR3 has 15 amino acids. The trim removed 5 bases at V and 4 bases at J, leaving 6 bases unmatched. The CDR3 here is CASSRQGVGNQPQHF. The CDR3 coding sequence is TGTGCCAGCAGTAGACAGGGGGTGGGGAATCAGCCCCAGCATTTT.

The V call is TRBV28, the J call TRBJ1-4; the D is unclear. Trimming stripped 8 bases from V and 2 bases from J, with 12 bases between. Germline values: CDR1 MDHEN, CDR2 SYDVKM. The length of the CDR3 is 14 residues. CDR3: CASGGRHTNEKLFF. In nucleotides, the CDR3 is TGTGCCAGCGGAGGGAGACATACTAATGAAAAACTGTTTTTT.

The chain employs TRBV11-2 and TRBJ1-2; TRBD1 is a possible D gene (6 bases). Trimming pared 5 bases from V and 5 bases from J, leaving 12 bases between. The CDR3 contains 13 residues. Germline values: CDR1 SGHAT, CDR2 FQNNGV. Here the CDR3 DNA reads TGTGCCAGCAGCCCTCAGGGGAGTTATGGCTACACCTTC. This gives the protein CASSPQGSYGYTF.

This clone was seen just once. This chain joins TRBV2 and TRBJ2-7; 9 bases match TRBD1. The CDR3 has 14 residues. The V segment lost 5 bases and the J segment 3 bases; nucleotides outside the gene matches: 5. Germline V gene data show CDR1 as SNHLY and CDR2 as FYNNEI. The CDR3 spells CASSTGGFIYEQYF. Here the CDR3 DNA reads TGTGCCAGCAGTACAGGGGGCTTTATCTACGAGCAGTACTTC.

V and J are TRBV6-5 and TRBJ1-4; 7 bases map to TRBD1. This CDR3 has 16 amino acids. CDR1 MNHEY and CDR2 SVGAGI come from the germline V gene. V lost 0 bases to trimming and J lost 9 bases; unmatched junction nucleotides: 10. CDR3 amino acids: CASSYSPTGTEKKLFF. In nucleotides, the CDR3 is TGTGCCAGCAGTTACTCCCCGACCGGGACAGAAAAAAAACTGTTTTTT.

This rearrangement joins TRBV7-9 to TRBJ1-5; 10 bases align to TRBD1. Germline CDR1 SEHNR, CDR2 FQNEAQ (reference sequence). J was trimmed by 0 bases and V by 1 base; bases with no gene match: 6. The CDR3 extends over 18 amino acids. Written as DNA, the CDR3 is TGTGCCAGCAGCTTAGGGGACAGGGGAATATATAGCAATCAGCCCCAGCATTTT. Its translation is CASSLGDRGIYSNQPQHF.

V and J are TRBV27 and TRBJ1-3; TRBD1 might be the D (6 bases). The V gene lost 2 bases and the J gene lost 2 bases, with 7 bases spanning the gap. In germline, CDR1 is MNHEY, CDR2 SMNVEV (reference sequence). The CDR3 sequence is 14 residues long. The CDR3 sequence: CASSLRGTGNTIYF. CDR3 bases: TGTGCCAGCAGTTTAAGGGGGACTGGAAACACCATATATTTT.

The chain is built from TRBV6-2 or TRBV6-3 and TRBJ2-1; 10 nucleotides match TRBD2. The CDR3 consists of 15 residues. The V gene's germline CDR1 is MNHEY and CDR2 SVGEGT. J lost 6 bases, V lost 3 bases, and 5 bases had no gene match. The CDR3 protein is CASSYGTSVLNEQFF. CDR3 bases: TGTGCCAGCAGTTATGGGACTAGCGTGCTCAATGAGCAGTTCTTC.

This clone was detected a few times. J is TRBJ2-4 and V is TRBV21-1; TRBD1 is taken as the D call from the table, unchecked against the DNA. TRBV21-1 is reported as a pseudogene. This CDR3 has 15 amino acids. DNA of the CDR3: TGTGCCAGCAGCAAAGGGCCCACAGGCTCGGGCTGTCAGTACTTC. Encoded protein: CASSKGPTGSGCQYF.

This chain uses TRBV28 with TRBJ1-3; D is ambiguous. This CDR3 region has 14 residues. With 8 bases removed from V and 0 bases from J, the gap between germline ends came to 11 bases. In germline, CDR1 is MDHEN, CDR2 SYDVKM. This chain's CDR3 is CASRPQSSGNTIYF. The CDR3 nucleotides are TGTGCCAGCCGTCCACAGAGCTCTGGAAACACCATATATTTT.

The gene calls are TRBV3-1 (or the pseudogene TRBV3-2) and TRBJ2-5; TRBD2 agrees at 10 bases. The CDR3 extends over 15 amino acids. V was pared by 1 base and J by 4 bases, with 3 bases of the junction left unmatched. CDR1 and CDR2 (germline): LGHDT, YNNKEL (reference sequence). In nucleotides, the CDR3 is TGTGCCAGCAGCCAAGTTTTAGCGGGAGGAGAGACCCAGTACTTC. It is translated as CASSQVLAGGETQYF.

The chain combines TRBV7-2 with TRBJ2-7, with D maybe TRBD2 (6 bases). CDR1 and CDR2 from the germline V gene are SGHTA and FQGNSA. V was cut by 0 bases and J by 3 bases, with 9 bases left in between. CDR3 length equals 14 residues. This chain's CDR3 is CASSLAWGDYEQYF. The CDR3 DNA reads TGTGCCAGCAGCTTAGCGTGGGGGGACTACGAGCAGTACTTC.

In DNA, the CDR3 is TGTGCCAGCAGTTCCGGGGGGGGCGAGTCCTACAATGAGCAGTTCTTC. Its protein is CASSSGGGESYNEQFF. The J gene is TRBJ2-1, the V gene TRBV28; TRBD2 agrees at 8 bases. This CDR3 is 16 amino acids long. Germline V gene data show CDR1 as MDHEN and CDR2 as SYDVKM. V was pared by 4 bases and J by 1 base, with 6 bases of the junction left unmatched.

This clone was recorded once. The rearrangement uses TRBV3-1 (or the pseudogene TRBV3-2) and TRBJ2-3; 9 bases match TRBD2. Trimming at V came to 2 bases and at J to 2 bases, leaving 5 bases not matched to a gene. Germline loops: CDR1 LGHDT, CDR2 YNNKEL (reference sequence). The CDR3 contains 16 residues. The CDR3 sequence: CASSQKRLADTDTQYF. The CDR3 nucleotides are TGTGCCAGCAGCCAAAAGCGACTAGCGGACACAGATACGCAGTATTTT.

V gene TRBV6-6 combines with J gene TRBJ1-3; a possible D gene is TRBD1 (5 bases). The germline CDR1 and CDR2 sequences are MNHNY and SVGAGI (reference sequence). CDR3 length equals 15 residues. With 2 bases removed from V and 0 bases from J, the gap between germline ends came to 8 bases. In DNA form, the CDR3 reads TGTGCCAGCAGTTACGACAGATTCTCTGGAAACACCATATATTTT. Its translation is CASSYDRFSGNTIYF.

The chain links TRBV28 to TRBJ1-1; the D is unclear. From germline, CDR1 is MDHEN and CDR2 SYDVKM. The CDR3 totals 13 residues. Trimming removed 6 bases at V and 0 bases at J, with 8 bases between. For the CDR3, the DNA is TGTGCCAGCAGCGAGGTAATGAACACTGAAGCTTTCTTT. It codes for CASSEVMNTEAFF.

V usage is TRBV10-3 and J usage is TRBJ1-1; possibly TRBD1 for D (5 bases). The V gene lost 1 base and the J gene lost 2 bases, with 8 bases spanning the gap. This CDR3 is built from 14 residues. Germline lookup yields CDR1 ENHRY and CDR2 SYGVKD. CDR3 amino acids: CAISEWGTNTEAFF. In DNA, the CDR3 is TGTGCCATCAGTGAGTGGGGGACTAACACTGAAGCTTTCTTT.